Shown below are 21 T cell receptor beta chains from a single sample sequenced in a study of regulatory and conventional T cells in breast cancer. TCRdb reanalysed the PCR reads using MiXCR and keeps one entry per CDR3 protein. The data contain under 20,000 distinct CDR3 sequences, approximately 32% of them singletons. Sequencing was done on a sample of conventional T cells from blood. Receptors were obtained from a female donor in good health.

This clonotype was found a few times. The chain is built from TRBV20-1 and TRBJ2-3; 10 nucleotides line up with TRBD2. Germline CDR1 is DFQATT and CDR2 is SNEGSKA (reference sequence). The CDR3 runs 13 residues. With 5 bases clipped from V and 7 bases from J, the junction kept 6 bases outside the gene matches. The CDR3 region is CSAGTSASNTQYF. The CDR3 bases are TGCAGTGCTGGGACTAGCGCCTCAAATACGCAGTATTTT.

The CDR3 region has the DNA TGTGCCAGCAGTTACAACAGGGCAAATGAAAAACTGTTTTTT. Its translation: CASSYNRANEKLFF. The chain uses TRBV6-6 and TRBJ1-4, with a tentative D call TRBD1 (6 bases). V lost 2 bases and J lost 5, with 9 bases in between. The length of the CDR3 is 14 residues. The V gene's germline CDR1 is MNHNY and CDR2 SVGAGI (reference sequence).

The rearrangement links TRBV5-1 to TRBJ2-3; no firm D call. With the DNA end fitting TRBJ1-5 better, the J assignment may be wrong. Germline-derived CDR1 and CDR2 are SGHRS and YFSETQ. The CDR3 runs 16 residues. CDR3 residues: CASSLAAPQPGYTQHF. DNA of the CDR3: TGCGCCAGCAGCTTGGCCGCGCCCCAACCAGGATATACGCAGCATTTT.

The V and J genes are TRBV12-3 or TRBV12-4 and TRBJ2-4; 11 positions agree with TRBD2. V shed 7 bases and J 6 bases; nucleotides not matched to a gene: 8. This CDR3 contains 15 residues. CDR3 DNA sequence: TGTGCCAGCACCCCGGGACTAGCGGTAGGAAACATTCAGTACTTC. Its protein is CASTPGLAVGNIQYF.

V and J are TRBV5-6 and TRBJ1-3; D gene uncertain. The CDR3 is made up of 14 amino acids. Germline V gene sequence: CDR1 SGHDT, CDR2 YYEEEE. V was clipped by 1 base and J by 7 bases, with 12 bases between them. DNA for the CDR3: TGTGCCAGCAGCTTGAGCCCTCTCGGGAACACCATATATTTT. It yields the protein CASSLSPLGNTIYF.

This chain's CDR3 is CASSEGQYIHNSPLHF. DNA for the CDR3: TGTGCCAGCAGCGAGGGACAGTACATTCATAATTCACCCCTCCACTTT. V usage is TRBV21-1 and J usage is TRBJ1-6; TRBD1 was called by the table and not checked on the DNA. TRBV21-1 is a recognized pseudogene. The CDR3 is made up of 16 amino acids.

A remark on this clonotype: This may arise from a read error, as a much more abundant clone is one base away. The V and J genes are TRBV20-1 and TRBJ1-1; TRBD1 is a possible D gene (6 bases). This CDR3 contains 12 residues. The germline V gene encodes CDR1 DFQATT and CDR2 SNEGSKA (reference sequence). In DNA, the CDR3 is TGCAATGCTAAGAGGGGGTCCCCTGAAGCTTTCTTT. Its translation is CNAKRGSPEAFF.

This chain connects TRBV29-1 to TRBJ2-2; 7 nucleotides line up with TRBD2. The CDR3 is 14 amino acids. The junction had 8 bases not matched to a gene; V was cut back by 7 bases and J by 3 bases. Germline assignment: CDR1 SQVTM and CDR2 ANQGSEA. The CDR3 reads CSAKPGGDTGELFF. CDR3 nucleotides: TGCAGCGCCAAGCCGGGGGGTGACACCGGGGAGCTGTTTTTT.

The gene calls are TRBV12-3 or TRBV12-4 and TRBJ2-3; D unclear. The CDR3 covers 14 residues. The V gene lost 2 bases and the J gene lost 5 bases, with 11 bases spanning the gap. The CDR3 loop is CASSLIGVGDTQYF. CDR3 sequence (DNA): TGTGCCAGCAGTTTAATCGGAGTAGGAGATACGCAGTATTTT.

Notes on this clonotype: The junction shows a germline mismatch at one end, possibly a read error. The chain recombines TRBV20-1 with TRBJ2-1; 12 nucleotides line up with TRBD2. Germline-derived CDR1 and CDR2 are DFQATT and SNEGSKA (reference sequence). This CDR3 spans 15 amino acids. CDR3: CSARKTSGSINEQSF. The CDR3 DNA is TGCAGTGCTAGAAAGACTAGCGGGAGTATAAATGAGCAGTCCTTC.

This clonotype rates as medium-sized. This chain connects TRBV29-1 to TRBJ2-1; 7 nucleotides match TRBD2. V shed 7 bases, J shed 5 bases, and the junction held 11 bases outside the gene matches. Germline CDR1 SQVTM, CDR2 ANQGSEA. The CDR3 spans 14 residues. The CDR3 loop is CSAPRRDYNNEQFF. In DNA form, the CDR3 reads TGCAGCGCCCCGAGGAGGGACTATAACAATGAGCAGTTCTTC.

The V and J genes are TRBV20-1 and TRBJ2-4, with a tentative D call TRBD2 (5 bases). The V gene's germline CDR1 is DFQATT and CDR2 SNEGSKA (reference sequence). The CDR3 has 16 amino acids. V lost 3 bases and J 0 bases, leaving 15 bases between the germline ends. The CDR3 region is CSASRTLQLAKNIQYF. In nucleotides, the CDR3 is TGCAGTGCTAGCAGGACTTTGCAATTAGCCAAAAACATTCAGTACTTC.

V usage is TRBV7-9 and J usage is TRBJ1-3, with 8 bases aligning to TRBD1. Unmatched junction bases numbered 1, after V lost 6 bases and J lost 0 bases. There are 14 residues in the CDR3. Germline CDR1 is SEHNR and CDR2 is FQNEAQ (reference sequence). The CDR3 sequence is CASRDRVSGNTIYF. The CDR3 coding sequence is TGTGCCAGCAGGGACAGGGTCTCTGGAAACACCATATATTTT.

Sample share makes this clonotype medium-sized (0.01 to 0.1%). The V and J genes are TRBV7-2 and TRBJ1-2, with 7 positions matching TRBD1. The CDR3 sequence is 13 residues long. CDR1 is SGHTA, CDR2 FQGNSA, per germline. Losses at the gene ends were 4 bases for V and 8 bases for J; bases not matched to a gene: 7. CDR3 in amino acids: CASSSQGERGYTF. The CDR3 DNA is TGTGCCAGCAGCTCTCAGGGGGAGCGGGGCTACACCTTC.

The CDR3 region has the DNA TGCAGTGCTGGGGGGACAGGAGATAGCAATCAGCCCCAGCATTTT. It specifies CSAGGTGDSNQPQHF. V usage is TRBV20-1 and J usage is TRBJ1-5, with 8 bases aligning to TRBD1. After removal of 5 bases from V and 0 bases from J, the junction contained 6 bases not matched to a gene. Germline CDR1 reads DFQATT; CDR2 reads SNEGSKA (reference sequence). CDR3 length: 15 residues.

The table lists this clonotype with a count of one. This CDR3 fails to terminate in the conserved phenylalanine or tryptophan, so it likely reflects a read error. V usage is TRBV6-5 and J usage is TRBJ1-1, with TRBD1 identical over 9 bases. The junction had 2 bases not matched to a gene; V was cut back by 5 bases and J by 1 base. Germline CDR1 and CDR2: MNHEY and SVGAGI. The CDR3 is 14 amino acids. The CDR3 here is CASSLDRGNTEAFL. In nucleotides, the CDR3 is TGTGCCAGCAGTCTGGACAGGGGGAACACTGAAGCTTTCTTG.

The V call is TRBV7-2, the J call TRBJ2-1; D is possibly TRBD1 or TRBD2 (5 bases each). This CDR3 contains 12 residues. The germline V gene has CDR1 SGHTA and CDR2 FQGNSA. The V end was cut by 5 bases, the J end by 15 bases, with 17 bases between. The CDR3 sequence: CASSRDLSKRFF. CDR3 bases: TGTGCCAGCAGCCGGGACCTAAGTAAGCGGTTCTTC. Filled out from reference TRBV7-2 and TRBJ2-1, the complete variable domain reads GAGVSQSPSNKVTEKGKDVELRCDPISGHTALYWYRQSLGQGLEFLIYFQGNSAPDKSGLPSDRFSAERTGGSVSTLTIQRTQQEDSAVYLCASSRDLSKRFFGPGTRLTVL.

This clonotype has just a few counts. This sequence joins TRBV7-2 and TRBJ2-3, with a tentative D call TRBD2 (7 bases). The CDR3 runs 17 residues. The V end was cut by 2 bases, the J end by 1 base, with 16 bases between. CDR1 SGHTA and CDR2 FQGNSA come from the germline V gene. CDR3 region: CASSLSRGARGTDTQYF. CDR3 nucleotide sequence: TGTGCCAGCAGCTTATCTCGGGGGGCCCGTGGCACAGATACGCAGTATTTT. Variable domain in full (rest from reference TRBV7-2 and TRBJ2-3): GAGVSQSPSNKVTEKGKDVELRCDPISGHTALYWYRQSLGQGLEFLIYFQGNSAPDKSGLPSDRFSAERTGGSVSTLTIQRTQQEDSAVYLCASSLSRGARGTDTQYFGPGTRLTVL.

J is TRBJ2-3 and V is TRBV11-2; D not certain. V was cut by 0 bases and J by 4 bases, with 11 bases left in between. The CDR3 runs 15 residues. Germline assignment: CDR1 SGHAT and CDR2 FQNNGV. This CDR3 reads CASSLDPTGADTQYF. CDR3 DNA: TGTGCCAGCAGCTTAGATCCCACGGGCGCAGATACGCAGTATTTT. Full variable domain (outside the CDR3, taken from reference TRBV11-2 and TRBJ2-3): EAGVAQSPRYKIIEKRQSVAFWCNPISGHATLYWYQQILGQGPKLLIQFQNNGVVDDSQLPKDRFSAERLKGVDSTLKIQPAKLEDSAVYLCASSLDPTGADTQYFGPGTRLTVL.

This clonotype is medium-sized in the sample. This chain links TRBV7-9 with TRBJ2-3; either TRBD1 or TRBD2 may fit D (5 bases each). The ends were cut back, 5 bases at V and 2 bases at J, with 11 bases in the middle. The CDR3 loop spans 14 amino acids. The V gene's germline CDR1 is SEHNR and CDR2 FQNEAQ (reference sequence). CDR3 coding DNA: TGTGCCAGCAGCCCCTCAGGGACCACAGATACGCAGTATTTT. The encoded protein is CASSPSGTTDTQYF.

The rearrangement uses TRBV12-5 and TRBJ2-1; D remains ambiguous. The V gene lost 0 bases and the J gene lost 4 bases, with 19 bases spanning the gap. The CDR3 loop spans 18 amino acids. The V gene's germline CDR1 is LGHNT and CDR2 FRNRAP. CDR3 nucleotides: TGTGCTAGTGGTTTGGTATTTTGGGTAACCAACCTATACAATGAGCAGTTCTTC. It translates to CASGLVFWVTNLYNEQFF.